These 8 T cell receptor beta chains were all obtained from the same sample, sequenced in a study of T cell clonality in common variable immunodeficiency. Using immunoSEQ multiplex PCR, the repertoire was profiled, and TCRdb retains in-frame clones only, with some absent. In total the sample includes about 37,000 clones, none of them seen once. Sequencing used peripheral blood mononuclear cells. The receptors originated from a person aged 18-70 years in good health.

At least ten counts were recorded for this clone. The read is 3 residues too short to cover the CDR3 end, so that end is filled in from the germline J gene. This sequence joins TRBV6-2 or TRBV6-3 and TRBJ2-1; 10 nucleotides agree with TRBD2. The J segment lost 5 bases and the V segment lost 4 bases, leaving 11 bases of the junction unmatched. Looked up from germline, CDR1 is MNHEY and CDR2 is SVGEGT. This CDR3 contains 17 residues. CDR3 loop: CASSSLSGRALHNEQFF. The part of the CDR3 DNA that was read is TGTGCCAGCAGTTCCCTCAGCGGGAGGGCCCTACACAATGAG.

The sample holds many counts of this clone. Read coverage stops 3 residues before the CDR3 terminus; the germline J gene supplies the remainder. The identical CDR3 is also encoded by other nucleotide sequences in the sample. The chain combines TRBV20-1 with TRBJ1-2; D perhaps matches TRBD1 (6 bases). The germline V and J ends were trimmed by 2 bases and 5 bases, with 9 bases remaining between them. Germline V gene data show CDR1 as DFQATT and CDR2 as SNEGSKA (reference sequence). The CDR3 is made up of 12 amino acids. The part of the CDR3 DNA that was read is TGCAGTGCTAGAAACAGGGATTATGGC. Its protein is CSARNRDYG. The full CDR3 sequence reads CSARNRDYGYTF.

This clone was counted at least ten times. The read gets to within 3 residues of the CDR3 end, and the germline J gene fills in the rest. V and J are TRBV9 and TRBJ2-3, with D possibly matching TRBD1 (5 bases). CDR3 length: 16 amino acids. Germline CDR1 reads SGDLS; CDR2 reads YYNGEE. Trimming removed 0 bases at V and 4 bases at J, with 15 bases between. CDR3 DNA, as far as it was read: TGTGCCAGCAGCGTAGCTCCATTTGGGGCCGCAGATACG. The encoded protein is CASSVAPFGAADT. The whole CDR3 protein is CASSVAPFGAADTQYF. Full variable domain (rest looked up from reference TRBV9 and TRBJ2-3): DSGVTQTPKHLITATGQRVTLRCSPRSGDLSVYWYQQSLDQGLQFLIQYYNGEERAKGNILERFSAQQFPDLHSELNLSSLELGDSALYFCASSVAPFGAADTQYFGPGTRLTVL.

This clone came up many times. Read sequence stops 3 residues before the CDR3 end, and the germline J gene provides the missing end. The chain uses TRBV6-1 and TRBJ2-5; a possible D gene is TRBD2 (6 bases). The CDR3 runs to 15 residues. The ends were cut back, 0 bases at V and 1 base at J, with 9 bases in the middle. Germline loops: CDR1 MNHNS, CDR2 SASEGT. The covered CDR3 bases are TGTGCCAGCAGTGAAGCGATCGGGGGCCAAGAGACC. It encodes CASSEAIGGQET. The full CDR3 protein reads CASSEAIGGQETQYF.

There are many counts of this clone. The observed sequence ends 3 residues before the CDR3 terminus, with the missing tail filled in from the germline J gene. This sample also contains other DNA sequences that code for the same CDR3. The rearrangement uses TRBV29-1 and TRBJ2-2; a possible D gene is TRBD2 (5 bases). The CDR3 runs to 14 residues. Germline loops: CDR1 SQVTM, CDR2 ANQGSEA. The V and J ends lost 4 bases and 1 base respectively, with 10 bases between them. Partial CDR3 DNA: TGCAGCGTTGTTCCTAGCTTGAACACCGGGGAG. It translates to CSVVPSLNTGE. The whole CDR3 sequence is CSVVPSLNTGELFF.

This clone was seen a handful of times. The DNA read from the CDR3 is TGCGCCAGGGGCACCGGGACAGGGAGCTCTGGGGCCAACGTC. This sequence encodes CARGTGTGSSGANV. The entire CDR3 sequence reads CARGTGTGSSGANVLTF. The chain is built from TRBV10-2 and TRBJ2-6, with TRBD1 matching 9 bases. The read is 3 residues too short to cover the CDR3 end, so that end is filled in from the germline J gene. Trimming removed 9 bases from V and 0 bases from J; junction bases left unmatched: 9. There are 17 residues in the CDR3. CDR1 WSHSY and CDR2 SAAADI come from the germline V gene.

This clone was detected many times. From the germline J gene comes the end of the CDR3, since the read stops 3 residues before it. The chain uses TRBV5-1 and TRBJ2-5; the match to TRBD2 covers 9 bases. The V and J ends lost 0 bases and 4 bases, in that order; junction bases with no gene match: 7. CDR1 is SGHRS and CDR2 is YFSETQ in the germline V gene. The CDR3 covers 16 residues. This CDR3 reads CASSLAGTSRGETQYF. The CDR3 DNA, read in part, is TGCGCCAGCAGCTTGGCCGGGACTAGCAGAGGAGAGACC.

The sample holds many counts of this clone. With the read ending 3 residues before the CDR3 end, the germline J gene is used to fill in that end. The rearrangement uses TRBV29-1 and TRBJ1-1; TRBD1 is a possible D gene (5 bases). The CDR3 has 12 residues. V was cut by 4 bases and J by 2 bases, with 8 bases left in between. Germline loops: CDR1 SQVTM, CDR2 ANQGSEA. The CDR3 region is CSVARENTEAFF. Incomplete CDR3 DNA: TGCAGCGTTGCCAGGGAAAACACTGAA.